This T cell receptor (beta chain) was identified during a study of T cell responses to AZD1222 COVID-19 vaccine. General study results and limits: Donors, mostly white British, included more females; clonal diversity was possibly underestimated.

With respect to this clone: Its antigen is not identified.

Data came from immunoSEQ multiplex PCR; TCRdb stores just in-frame clones and leaves some out. The sample includes tens of thousands of clones, approximately 90% of them seen just once. The CDR3 spans 20 residues. CDR1 and CDR2 (germline): WNHNN, SYGVQD (reference sequence). Trimming stripped 2 bases from V and 2 bases from J, with 25 bases between. The source of this sequence is an adult who received the AZD1222 COVID-19 vaccine. This chain links TRBV10-1 with TRBJ1-3; perhaps TRBD1 as D (5 bases). The sample consisted of peripheral blood, taken 28 days after the second AZD1222 dose. DNA of the CDR3: TGCGCCAGCAGTGAGATTTCTACGGGGTCGGGGCAGGCAACTGGAAACACCATATATTTT. This translates into CASSEISTGSGQATGNTIYF.